This T cell receptor (beta chain) was captured in a study of T cell repertoires in cytomegalovirus infection (dated by TCRdb to the late 2010s). Some background on the complete study: Peptide stimulations targeted recently identified HLA-C-restricted CMV epitopes, whose presentation resists viral immunomodulation, together with well-studied HLA-B-restricted epitopes. Donor HLA type was relevant to the analysis, because carriage of CMV infection together with the matching HLA type was indicated by public TCR beta signatures.

What the treatment or condition label conveys for this sample: in vitro stimulation with specific CMV peptide epitopes to enrich CMV-specific T cells. Trimming removed 4 bases from V and 3 bases from J, leaving 15 bases between the germline ends. For CDR1 and CDR2, the germline V gene lists SGHVS and FNYEAQ. Reading from cysteine to phenylalanine, the CDR3 counts 16 amino acids. Only the CDR3 DNA is retained, 48 bases long and in frame from the first base. Summary of the overall study and its limitations: The ex vivo response was dominated by HLA-C-restricted CMV-specific TCR beta clonotypes, which also provided the single most frequent clonotype in two of eight donors. Cumulative frequency of public TCR beta family members discriminated carriers of CMV infection plus the relevant HLA type in this cohort and an independent approximately 340-donor cohort.

Points on this clonotype: What this receptor recognizes is not known. No much larger clone exists at a distance of one base, and base qualities are not known.

TCRdb lists the instrument as Illumina HiSeq 1500. TCRdb reprocessing: public reads trimmed at Q25 with fastp, clones called with MiXCR, in-frame beta chains kept. Every distinct CDR3 protein forms one entry, paired with its most common genes and DNA. This sample has 450,000 to 600,000 distinct CDR3 sequences in its table, and under 45% of those were observed once. Around 45% of the sample is taken by the ten largest. Material: cultured PBMCs, obtained from culture after CMV antigen stimulation. The source is a human donor in good health (CMV status not recorded). Some clones in this sample may be carry-over from other donors' samples. The V gene is TRBV7-6 and the J gene is TRBJ1-4, and TRBD1 may be the D gene, going by 6 matching bases. The DNA is as follows: TGTGCCAGCAGCTCCTTGGGGGGCGTAGCTAATGAAAAACTGTTTTTT. It encodes CASSSLGGVANEKLFF.